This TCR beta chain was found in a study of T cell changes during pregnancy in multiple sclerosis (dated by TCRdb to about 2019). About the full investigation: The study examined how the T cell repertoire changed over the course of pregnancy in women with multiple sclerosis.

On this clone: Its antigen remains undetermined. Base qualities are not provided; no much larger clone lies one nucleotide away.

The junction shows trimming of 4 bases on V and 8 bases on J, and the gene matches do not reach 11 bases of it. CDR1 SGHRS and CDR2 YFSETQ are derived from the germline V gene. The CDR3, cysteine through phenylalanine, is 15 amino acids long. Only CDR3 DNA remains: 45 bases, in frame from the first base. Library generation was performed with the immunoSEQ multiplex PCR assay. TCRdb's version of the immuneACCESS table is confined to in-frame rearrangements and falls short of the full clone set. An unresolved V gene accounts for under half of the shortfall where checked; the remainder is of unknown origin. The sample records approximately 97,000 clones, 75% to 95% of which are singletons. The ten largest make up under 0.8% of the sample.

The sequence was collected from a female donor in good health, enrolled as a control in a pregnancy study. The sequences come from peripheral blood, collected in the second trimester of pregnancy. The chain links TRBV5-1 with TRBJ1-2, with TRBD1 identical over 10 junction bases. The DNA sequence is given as TGCGCCAGCAGCACCTCCGGGACAGGGGAGGACGGCTACACCTTC. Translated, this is CASSTSGTGEDGYTF.